A selection of T cell receptor beta chains follows, all from one sample in a study of cytomegalovirus exposure and HLA in healthy donors. TCRdb's copy holds only in-frame clones and misses some; the assay was immunoSEQ multiplex PCR. The sample consists of roughly 160,000 clones, over 75% of them appearing once. The material sequenced was PBMCs. The receptors here all came from a man aged 18 to 30 in good health and CMV-seropositive. The CDR3 runs from the conserved cysteine through the conserved F or W. D genes are given only for firm matches. Expanded clones get a size class; other rows say once, few or many, or leave the size out.

J gene	clone size	V gene	D gene	CDR3 protein	CDR3 DNA
TRBJ2-7	NA	TRBV9	TRBD2	CASSVEGGGGSYEQYF	TGTGCCAGCAGCGTAGAAGGCGGGGGTGGCTCCTACGAGCAGTACTTC
TRBJ2-2	NA	TRBV2	NA	CASSEARSGELFF	TGTGCCAGCAGTGAAGCGCGGTCCGGGGAGCTGTTTTTT
TRBJ1-1	NA	TRBV5-1	NA	CASSPLEYPNTEAFF	TGCGCCAGCAGCCCCCTGGAGTATCCGAACACTGAAGCTTTCTTT
TRBJ2-3	once	TRBV6-1	NA	CASSVERGGDTQYF	TGTGCCAGCAGTGTTGAGAGGGGGGGCGATACGCAGTATTTT
TRBJ2-2	NA	TRBV9	TRBD1	CASSGQGATGELFF	TGTGCCAGCAGCGGACAGGGAGCCACCGGGGAGCTGTTTTTT
TRBJ2-7	NA	TRBV7-9	NA	CASSAVVYEQYF	TGTGCCAGCAGCGCCGTAGTCTACGAGCAGTACTTC
TRBJ2-7	NA	TRBV30	TRBD1	CAWTGQGNEQYF	TGTGCCTGGACCGGACAGGGAAACGAGCAGTACTTC
TRBJ1-1	NA	TRBV2	NA	CASSDGRTVNTEAFF	TGTGCCAGCAGTGACGGCCGGACAGTGAACACTGAAGCTTTCTTT
TRBJ1-1	NA	TRBV10-3	TRBD1	CAISSGTGVTEAFF	TGTGCCATCAGCTCCGGGACAGGGGTGACTGAAGCTTTCTTT
TRBJ2-5	NA	TRBV5-1	TRBD1	CASSLGMTGGFETQYF	TGCGCCAGCAGCTTAGGAATGACAGGGGGCTTTGAGACCCAGTACTTC
TRBJ2-1	NA	TRBV5-8	NA	CARQNRFPSYNEQFF	TGTGCCAGACAGAACAGGTTCCCTTCCTACAATGAGCAGTTCTTC
TRBJ1-2	NA	TRBV29-1	TRBD1	CSVLTGAGGEIAYGYTF	TGCAGCGTCCTTACGGGGGCAGGGGGCGAGATCGCCTATGGCTACACCTTC
TRBJ2-7	NA	TRBV25-1	TRBD2	CASSDRAGGYEQYF	TGTGCCAGCAGTGATCGAGCGGGGGGATACGAGCAGTACTTC
TRBJ2-2	once	TRBV19	TRBD2	CASSNGGGPLLFLGTGELFF	TGTGCCAGTAGTAACGGGGGGGGGCCCCTTCTCTTTCTTGGCACCGGGGAGCTGTTTTTT
TRBJ1-2	NA	TRBV29-1	NA	CSVAGAGGYTF	TGCAGCGTTGCAGGGGCAGGTGGCTACACCTTC
TRBJ2-1	NA	TRBV5-1	NA	CASSLLNGEGEQFF	TGCGCCAGCAGCTTGCTTAACGGAGAGGGTGAGCAGTTCTTC
TRBJ1-6	NA	TRBV6-5	TRBD1	CASSYLGQGGNSPLHF	TGTGCCAGCAGTTACCTAGGACAGGGCGGGAATTCACCCCTCCACTTT
TRBJ1-6	NA	TRBV30	NA	CAWSSWTEDNSPLHF	TGTGCCTGGAGTTCCTGGACAGAGGATAATTCACCCCTCCACTTT
TRBJ1-2	NA	TRBV5-1	NA	CASREEISLYGYTF	TGCGCCAGCAGGGAGGAAATTAGCCTCTATGGCTACACCTTC
TRBJ1-2	NA	TRBV27	TRBD1	CASSSRTGTVVLNDGYTF	TGTGCCAGCAGTTCAAGGACCGGGACAGTCGTACTTAATGATGGCTACACCTTC
TRBJ2-1	NA	TRBV6-4	NA	CASSEGSNEQFF	TGTGCCAGCAGTGAGGGCAGCAATGAGCAGTTCTTC
TRBJ1-3	few	TRBV4-1	NA	CASSQAGGNTIYF	TGCGCCAGCAGCCAAGCTGGGGGGAACACCATATATTTT
TRBJ1-6	NA	TRBV28	TRBD1	CASNYRGPNSPLHF	TGTGCCAGCAACTACAGGGGGCCCAATTCACCCCTCCACTTT
TRBJ1-4	NA	TRBV14	TRBD1	CASSSPGQGSSDEKLFF	TGTGCCAGCAGCTCTCCGGGACAGGGGTCCTCAGATGAAAAACTGTTTTTT
TRBJ1-1	few	TRBV6-1	NA	CASQAGHVDTEAFF	TGTGCCAGTCAAGCGGGACATGTAGACACTGAAGCTTTCTTT
TRBJ2-7	NA	TRBV9	NA	CASSVGAGTLPGEQYF	TGTGCCAGCAGCGTAGGGGCCGGGACTCTCCCAGGCGAGCAGTACTTC
TRBJ1-1	NA	TRBV6-1	NA	CASSGRDTVRGGTEAFF	TGTGCCAGCAGTGGCCGGGACACGGTCCGGGGTGGTACTGAAGCTTTCTTT
TRBJ1-3	NA	TRBV5-1	NA	CASSYAQGSTGNTIYF	TGCGCCAGCAGCTATGCCCAGGGGAGCACTGGAAACACCATATATTTT
TRBJ2-5	NA	TRBV19	TRBD1	CASSTQDRQETQYF	TGTGCCAGTAGTACACAGGACAGGCAGGAGACCCAGTACTTC
TRBJ2-1	NA	TRBV7-2	NA	CASSLRVANYNEQFF	TGTGCCAGCAGCTTGCGGGTAGCGAACTACAATGAGCAGTTCTTC
TRBJ2-7	few	TRBV5-1	TRBD1	CASRKVETGNEQYF	TGCGCCAGCAGGAAGGTTGAGACAGGGAACGAGCAGTACTTC
TRBJ2-5	NA	TRBV7-6	NA	CASSLARLETQYF	TGTGCCAGCAGCTTAGCGCGACTTGAGACCCAGTACTTC
TRBJ1-6	NA	TRBV11-2	NA	CASSRATGYNSPLHF	TGTGCCAGCAGCCGTGCTACAGGGTATAATTCACCCCTCCACTTT